Sequencing of this TCR beta chain was carried out in a study of sequential checkpoint blockade in melanoma (dated by TCRdb to between 2018 and 2021). Notes on the research overall: In a 1:1 randomization, patients received either first-line nivolumab then ipilimumab (arm A) or ipilimumab then nivolumab (arm B). Maintenance nivolumab came after each of the two trial sequences. General findings and caveats noted by the study authors: The model for predicting response that combines TCR metrics with mutation burden needs to be validated in larger, independent patient cohorts.

Per the germline V gene (reference sequence), MNHEY is the CDR1 and SMNVEV is the CDR2. Reading from cysteine to phenylalanine, the CDR3 counts 18 amino acids. Here the CDR3 DNA is all that survives: 54 bases in frame from base 1. Unmatched junction bases come to 10, with V trimmed by 2 bases and J by 0 bases. The treatment or condition tag for this specimen amounts to: randomized to nivolumab then ipilimumab (arm A) or the reverse (arm B). No trial patient had received prior DNA-damaging chemotherapy. Live CD3+CD8+ cells negative for CD19 and CD56 were sorted from thawed PBMCs on a FACS Aria II flow cytometer. CheckMate 064, a randomized, open-label phase II trial of sequential checkpoint blockade, was the source of the samples, all of which came from patients with melanoma. Peripheral blood mononuclear cells were collected by leukapheresis, purified using Ficoll-Paque, and frozen in human serum containing approximately 9.4% DMSO. Purity of sorted blood CD3+CD8+ cells was verified at >98% immediately after sorting, followed by DNA extraction.

Concerning this clone itself: The antigen it binds to is not known. No base quality information exists; no much larger clone differs at one position.

TCRbeta CDR3 regions were immunosequenced from genomic DNA with the immunoSEQ Assay. Genomic DNA was amplified by bias-controlled multiplex PCR before high-throughput sequencing. The paper's data handling went like this. To quantify the absolute abundance of each unique TCRbeta CDR3 region, the sequences were collapsed and filtered. Clonality, defined as 1 minus Pielou's evenness, was calculated using productive rearrangements only. A previously published method was used to identify clones whose frequencies were significantly greater in on-treatment samples than in baseline samples. TCRdb retrieved this table from immuneACCESS and kept in-frame rearrangements only. Not all clones are present; in checked studies, unresolved V genes account for under half, and no reason is known for the remainder. The DNA was the basis for D and trimming; V, J and clone size are from that table. Present in this sample are about 12,000 clones, about 86% of which were seen just once. In total, the top ten clones hold less than 60% of the sample.

The sequence was collected from a human donor with melanoma. This specimen consisted of CD8+ T cells sorted from blood (inferred from file names), obtained from a patient given nivolumab and ipilimumab in sequence. This sequence uses TRBV27 and TRBJ2-1, and TRBD2 aligns with 7 junction nucleotides. The DNA reads TGTGCCAGCAGTTTACATTCGGGGGGACCCCTCTCCTACAATGAGCAGTTCTTC. It encodes CASSLHSGGPLSYNEQFF.